The clone carrying this TCR beta chain came up many times. Its antigen is currently unknown. The data are from a study of T-cell reconstitution after alpha-beta-depleted transplantation in children. V lost 6 bases, J lost 1 base, and 13 bases lay in between. Germline lookup yields CDR1 SNHLY and CDR2 FYNNEI. There are 14 residues in the CDR3. Unique molecular identifiers were built into the TCRbeta library. TCRdb reprocessed the PCR reads with MiXCR, giving one entry per CDR3 protein. The sample lists 490,000 or so distinct CDR3 sequences, over 9.5% occurring once. Study-level findings and limits: After transplant, high TCRbeta diversity at day 60 in some patients arose from surviving recipient T cells and thymic progenitors. By about two months after transplant, alpha-beta T cells reportedly arose from several hundred graft clones that had expanded. Hyperexpanded clones declined; after one year, newly produced T cells mostly supplied diversity.

V usage is TRBV2 and J usage is TRBJ2-7, with TRBD2 as a possible D gene (6 bases). The receptor comes from a child aged 2 to 10 with inherited bone marrow failure, due to receive a stem cell transplant. The source material was PBMCs, sampled before TCRalphabeta/CD19-depleted stem cell transplant. CDR3: CASRSPSESYEQYF. For the CDR3, the DNA is TGTGCCAGCAGGTCCCCTAGCGAATCCTACGAGCAGTACTTC.